These 10 T cell receptor beta chains came from one sample sequenced in a study of beta chain features in type 1 diabetes. Sequencing targeted expressed TCRB transcripts, as all isolated RNA had been reverse transcribed. The data were produced by immunoSEQ multiplex PCR, yet TCRdb's version contains in-frame clones alone and is incomplete. The sample lists 300,000 to 400,000 clones; 6.5% to 10% were seen once. The material sequenced was central memory CD4+ T cells from blood. The receptors were sampled from a woman aged 18 to 35 in good health.

This clone was counted many times. The chain is built from TRBV7-3 and TRBJ2-1, with 8 bases matching TRBD1. Trimming took 1 base from V and 6 from J; bases not matched to a gene: 5. The CDR3 length is 15 residues. The germline CDR1 and CDR2 sequences are SGHTA and FQGTGA. The CDR3 DNA is TGTGCCAGCAGCTTAAATGGACAGGGTTTCAATGAGCAGTTCTTC. Translating it yields CASSLNGQGFNEQFF.

V usage is TRBV6-6 and J usage is TRBJ2-5; 8 bases fit TRBD1. Germline values: CDR1 MNHNY, CDR2 SVGAGI (reference sequence). The trim removed 5 bases at V and 4 bases at J, leaving 6 bases unmatched. This CDR3 contains 14 residues. The CDR3 sequence: CASSKQGDLETQYF. In DNA, the CDR3 is TGTGCCAGCAGTAAACAGGGGGATTTAGAGACCCAGTACTTC.

This rearrangement joins TRBV10-3 to TRBJ2-3; D remains ambiguous. The germline V gene encodes CDR1 ENHRY and CDR2 SYGVKD. This CDR3 region has 13 residues. V was shortened by 2 bases and J by 2 bases, with 5 bases between the two germline ends. CDR3 region: CAISERNTDTQYF. CDR3 in DNA: TGTGCCATCAGTGAGCGAAACACAGATACGCAGTATTTT.

J is TRBJ2-3 and V is TRBV15, with D maybe TRBD2 (5 bases). Germline V CDR1 and CDR2: LNHNV, YYDKDF (reference sequence). CDR3 length: 16 residues. The V gene lost 5 bases and the J gene lost 4 bases, with 19 bases spanning the gap. The CDR3 reads CATSPRLPIKSDTQYF. DNA of the CDR3: TGTGCCACCAGCCCCCGACTACCCATAAAATCAGATACGCAGTATTTT. The complete variable domain, with remaining parts taken from reference TRBV15 and TRBJ2-3, reads DAMVIQNPRYQVTQFGKPVTLSCSQTLNHNVMYWYQQKSSQAPKLLFHYYDKDFNNEADTPDNFQSRRPNTSFCFLDIRSPGLGDTAMYLCATSPRLPIKSDTQYFGPGTRLTVL.

This clone was observed a few times. The chain joins TRBV6-5 to TRBJ2-5; no clear D gene. Trimming took off 0 bases at V and 14 bases at J, with 16 bases between the two ends. The germline V gene encodes CDR1 MNHEY and CDR2 SVGAGI. This CDR3 is built from 13 residues. CDR3 in amino acids: CASSYSGRQEVYF. CDR3 DNA: TGTGCCAGCAGTTACTCAGGTCGGCAGGAAGTATACTTC.

This clone occurred a few times. The junction departs from the called germline gene at one end, perhaps through a read error. The genes are TRBV2 and TRBJ2-2; no definite D call. The germline gives CDR1 SNHLY, CDR2 FYNNEI. This CDR3 region has 13 residues. The CDR3 protein is CASREVNTGELFF. The CDR3 DNA sequence: TGTGCCAGCAGAGAAGTCAACACCGGGGAGCTGTTTTTT.

This clone has more than one count but fewer than ten. The rearrangement joins TRBV5-6 to TRBJ1-2; maybe TRBD1 (5 bases). The V gene's germline CDR1 is SGHDT and CDR2 YYEEEE. The CDR3 is 16 residues long. V dropped 0 bases and J dropped 2 bases, with 14 bases sitting between them. The CDR3 loop reads CASSLVGTADNYGYTF. For the CDR3, the DNA is TGTGCCAGCAGCTTGGTCGGGACTGCTGACAACTATGGCTACACCTTC.

This chain uses TRBV5-1 with TRBJ2-5; D perhaps matches TRBD1 (5 bases). CDR1 is SGHRS and CDR2 is YFSETQ in the germline V gene. Between the trimmed V and J ends, which lost 0 bases and 4 bases, there was a span of 10 bases. This CDR3 region has 14 residues. CDR3 in DNA: TGCGCCAGCAGCTTGGGACAGCGAGGAGAGACCCAGTACTTC. It is translated as CASSLGQRGETQYF.

The chain couples TRBV19 to TRBJ2-3; 10 nucleotides align to TRBD2. Trimming removed 5 bases from V and 4 bases from J; junction bases left unmatched: 6. Germline V gene data show CDR1 as LNHDA and CDR2 as SQIVND (reference sequence). The CDR3 totals 15 residues. In DNA form, the CDR3 reads TGTGCCAGTAGTGATAGCGGGAGGAGGGCAGATACGCAGTATTTT. As protein: CASSDSGRRADTQYF.

The V gene is TRBV15, the J gene TRBJ2-3; D is undetermined. The CDR3 covers 16 residues. Trimming pared 2 bases from V and 1 base from J, leaving 13 bases between. Germline V gives CDR1 LNHNV, CDR2 YYDKDF (reference sequence). This CDR3 is CATSRLVSAGTDTQYF. Written as DNA, the CDR3 is TGTGCCACCAGCAGATTGGTTTCAGCCGGCACAGATACGCAGTATTTT.